The present T cell receptor (beta chain) was sequenced within a study of shared clonotypes between healthy human individuals. Whole-study results and caveats: What naive subsets generally showed was a larger estimated richness than memory subsets showed.

In regard to this clone: Its antigen is currently unknown.

V was clipped by 5 bases and J by 1 base, with 14 bases between them. Per germline, CDR1 SGHVS and CDR2 FQNEAQ. The CDR3 loop spans 15 amino acids. Those who donated were healthy HIV-negative adults, with no recent acute infections or vaccinations reported. Profiled with immunoSEQ multiplex PCR; TCRdb holds only in-frame clones, not every one. The repertoire holds under 2.5 million clones, about 90% seen once, with 0.3% to 0.4% in the top ten. The chain uses TRBV7-8 and TRBJ2-5; D uncertain. Sequencing was done on a sample of naive CD4+ T cells from PBMCs. The sample's subset: CD45RA+ positively selected. The TCR sequence derives from a man younger than 35 in good health. Some clones in this sample may be carry-over from other donors' samples. The CDR3, as DNA: TGTGCCAGCAGCCCATTACCGCGTGTCCAAGAGACCCAGTACTTC. It translates to CASSPLPRVQETQYF. Using reference TRBV7-8 and TRBJ2-5 for the parts outside the CDR3, the full variable domain is GAGVSQSPRYKVAKRGQDVALRCDPISGHVSLFWYQQALGQGPEFLTYFQNEAQLDKSGLPSDRFFAERPEGSVSTLKIQRTQQEDSAVYLCASSPLPRVQETQYFGPGTRLLVL.